A selection of T cell receptor beta chains follows, all from one sample in a study of cytomegalovirus exposure and HLA in healthy donors. Clones were sequenced by immunoSEQ multiplex PCR, and TCRdb holds only the in-frame ones, with some missing. This sample yields approximately 98,000 clones, of which more than 60% are seen a single time; approximately 11% belongs to the top ten. Source material: PBMCs. The receptors shown here come from a man aged 18 to 30 in good health and CMV-seropositive. The CDR3 runs from the conserved cysteine through the conserved F or W. D genes are given only for firm matches. The size of a clone is reported for some rows only, either as once, few or many, or as a class for expanded clones.

V gene,D gene,clone size,J gene,CDR3 DNA,CDR3 protein
TRBV5-1,TRBD1,-,TRBJ2-7,TGCGCCAGCAGCGGGGGTGGGACAGGCTCCTACGAGCAGTACTTC,CASSGGGTGSYEQYF
TRBV7-9,TRBD2,-,TRBJ2-7,TGTGCCAGCAGCTTAGGCCGACTAGCGGGGAGTTACGAGCAGTACTTC,CASSLGRLAGSYEQYF
TRBV18,-,few,TRBJ2-2,TGTGCCAGCCACCCCCCTAGAACGGATAATACCGGGGAGCTGTTTTTT,CASHPPRTDNTGELFF
TRBV29-1,-,-,TRBJ1-1,TGCAGCGTCCCCGGAGAAGGGGACACTGAAGCTTTCTTT,CSVPGEGDTEAFF
TRBV6-1,-,-,TRBJ1-1,TGTGCCAGCAGTGAAGCGCGAGGGCCTGAAGCTTTCTTT,CASSEARGPEAFF
TRBV29-1,TRBD2,few,TRBJ2-1,TGCAGCGCCGGGGGGCGGGGGGGGAGCAATGAGCAGTTCTTC,CSAGGRGGSNEQFF
TRBV7-3,TRBD2,-,TRBJ2-1,TGTGCCAGCAGCTCCCTAGCGGGGAGCCTCAATGAGCAGTTCTTC,CASSSLAGSLNEQFF
TRBV6-4,TRBD2,few,TRBJ2-1,TGTGCCAGCAGTGACTCGGGACTAGCGGGAAATGAGCAGTTCTTC,CASSDSGLAGNEQFF
TRBV7-8,-,-,TRBJ1-2,TGTGCCAGCAGCTCCACAGGGAACTATGGCTACACCTTC,CASSSTGNYGYTF
TRBV2,TRBD1,-,TRBJ1-6,TGTGCCAGCACTGGTCCTTTGGGACAGAAGAATTCACCCCTCCACTTT,CASTGPLGQKNSPLHF
TRBV5-1,-,-,TRBJ1-3,TGCGCCAGCCGATGGAGCTCTGGAAACACCATATATTTT,CASRWSSGNTIYF
TRBV18,-,-,TRBJ1-1,TGTGCCAGCTCACCTCAGCCGGCAGGGGTGAACACTGAAGCTTTCTTT,CASSPQPAGVNTEAFF
TRBV28,-,-,TRBJ1-2,TGTGCCAGCAGCGGACTAGAGTACCTCTATGGCTACACCTTC,CASSGLEYLYGYTF
TRBV6-5,TRBD1,-,TRBJ1-1,TGTGCCAGCAGTTATAACAGGGGGCGGGGGAACACTGAAGCTTTCTTT,CASSYNRGRGNTEAFF
TRBV20-1,-,few,TRBJ2-5,TGCAGTCGGGGGAACCGAGAGACCCAGTACTTC,CSRGNRETQYF
TRBV5-6,-,-,TRBJ1-2,TGTGCCAGCAGCTCAACAGGGATGGAGATCTATGGCTACACCTTC,CASSSTGMEIYGYTF
TRBV30,-,once,TRBJ1-6,TGTGCCTCAAGAACGGGGGTTCGGCCCCTCCACTTC,CASRTGVRPLHF
TRBV7-6,TRBD2,once,TRBJ2-7,TGTGCCAGCAGCTTAGGCTCTAGCGGGGGGGCCTACGAGCAGTACTTC,CASSLGSSGGAYEQYF
TRBV19,-,-,TRBJ1-2,TGTGCCAGTTATACAGCCCTCACTGGGGGCTACACCTTC,CASYTALTGGYTF
TRBV27,-,-,TRBJ2-7,TGTGCCAGCAGTTTAAGAAATGGGCCCTACGAGCAGTACTTC,CASSLRNGPYEQYF
TRBV6-1,-,few,TRBJ1-5,TGTGCCAGCAGTGAAAATCTCGGGGAGCATTTT,CASSENLGEHF
TRBV27,TRBD1,-,TRBJ2-6,TGTGCCAGCAGTCCTCTGATCCGGGACAGGGCGCCTGGGGCCAACGTCCTGACTTTC,CASSPLIRDRAPGANVLTF
TRBV7-2,-,-,TRBJ2-7,TGTGCCAGCAGCTCCACAGGATACGAGCAGTACTTC,CASSSTGYEQYF
TRBV29-1,TRBD2,-,TRBJ2-5,TGCAGCGTTCTGCGGCGGGGGGCGCACGGGGAGACCCAGTACTTC,CSVLRRGAHGETQYF
TRBV7-9,TRBD1,-,TRBJ1-2,TGTGCCAGCAGCCCAGGGGGCGCCGAAGGCTACACCTTC,CASSPGGAEGYTF
TRBV7-3,TRBD2,-,TRBJ2-3,TGTGCCAGCAGCTTGACTAGCGGGGGTCTCACAGATACGCAGTATTTT,CASSLTSGGLTDTQYF
TRBV2,TRBD2,-,TRBJ2-7,TGTGCCAGCAGTGAAGCTCCCAGCGGGGGGGATTTCTTCTACGAGCAGTACTTC,CASSEAPSGGDFFYEQYF
TRBV7-9,-,-,TRBJ1-4,TGTGCCAGCAGCTTAGCGAGGCGTGAAAAACTGTTTTTT,CASSLARREKLFF
TRBV28,-,-,TRBJ1-6,TGTGCCAGCCCCAGGCAGAGATCCTATAATTCCCCCCTCCACTTT,CASPRQRSYNSPLHF
TRBV20-1,-,-,TRBJ2-1,TGCAGTGCTAGTACCGGGGTCGGGCAGTTCTTC,CSASTGVGQFF
TRBV7-9,TRBD1,-,TRBJ1-1,TGTGCCAGCAGCAGACAGGGTGGGGAGAACACTGAAGCTTTCTTT,CASSRQGGENTEAFF
TRBV19,-,-,TRBJ1-4,TGTGCCAGTAGTTTGAGGCCCAATGAAAAACTGTTTTTT,CASSLRPNEKLFF
TRBV9,TRBD2,-,TRBJ2-2,TGTGCCAGCAGCGTAGCCGTAGGACTAGCGCCCGGGGAGCTGTTTTTT,CASSVAVGLAPGELFF
TRBV28,-,-,TRBJ1-1,TGTGCCAGCAGTCCAGACTCACAGGGAGCTTTCTTT,CASSPDSQGAFF